This entry lists 2 T cell receptor beta chains sequenced from one sample in a study of cytomegalovirus exposure and HLA in healthy donors. Sequencing used immunoSEQ multiplex PCR; TCRdb keeps in-frame clones, though not all of them. This sample has about 200,000 clones, with roughly 81% found just once. Input material: PBMCs. These TCRs come from a woman aged 25 to 39 in good health and CMV-seronegative.

The J gene is TRBJ2-3, the V gene TRBV19; tentative D call: TRBD2 (6 bases). V lost 1 base and J 4 bases, leaving 12 bases between the germline ends. Germline lookup yields CDR1 LNHDA and CDR2 SQIVND (reference sequence). The CDR3 is 15 residues long. CDR3 coding DNA: TGTGCCAGTAGTATAGGGGCGGGATTCGCAGATACGCAGTATTTT. This codes for CASSIGAGFADTQYF.

This chain links TRBV30 with TRBJ1-1; 8 positions agree with TRBD1. The CDR3 runs 17 residues. With 3 bases clipped from V and 0 bases from J, the junction kept 12 bases outside the gene matches. Germline V gene data show CDR1 as GTSNPN and CDR2 as SVGIG (reference sequence). CDR3 region: CAWSPGGAGLMNTEAFF. CDR3 nucleotide sequence: TGTGCCTGGAGCCCAGGGGGCGCCGGTCTTATGAACACTGAAGCTTTCTTT.